This T cell receptor beta chain is from a study of graft-versus-host responses after intestinal transplantation. The repertoire was sequenced with immunoSEQ multiplex PCR; TCRdb's copy has only in-frame clones and lacks some. Of approximately 97,000 clones in the sample, around 93% are singletons; the top ten hold around 0.067%. The CDR3 totals 16 residues. In regard to this clone: What it binds is not known.

The origin of this receptor is a human donor who was the organ donor for an intestinal transplant. The sequencing here drew on unstimulated CD8+ T cells sorted from spleen or lymph node cells, taken before transplant. This chain joins TRBV1 and TRBJ1-2. TRBV1 is labeled a pseudogene. The CDR3 coding sequence is TGCACCAGCAGCCAAGAACCGGGGAAGCGTCACTATGGCTACACCTTC. The encoded protein is CTSSQEPGKRHYGYTF.